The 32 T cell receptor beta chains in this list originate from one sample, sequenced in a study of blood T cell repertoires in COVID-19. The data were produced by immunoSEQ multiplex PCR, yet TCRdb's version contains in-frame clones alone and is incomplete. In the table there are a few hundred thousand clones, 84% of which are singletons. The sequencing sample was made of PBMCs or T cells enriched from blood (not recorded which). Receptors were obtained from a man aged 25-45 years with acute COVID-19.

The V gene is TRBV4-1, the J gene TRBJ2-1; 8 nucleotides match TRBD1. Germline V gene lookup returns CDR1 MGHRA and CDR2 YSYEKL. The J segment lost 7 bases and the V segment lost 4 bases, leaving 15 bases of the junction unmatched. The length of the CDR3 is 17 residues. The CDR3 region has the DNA TGCGCCAGCAGCCTCGAGAGGACAGGGCCAAAAGGGAATGAGCAGTTCTTC. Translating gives CASSLERTGPKGNEQFF.

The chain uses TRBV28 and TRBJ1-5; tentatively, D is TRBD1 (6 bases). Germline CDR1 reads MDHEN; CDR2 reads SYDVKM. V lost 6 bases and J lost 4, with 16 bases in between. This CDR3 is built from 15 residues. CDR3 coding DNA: TGTGCCAGCAGGGAAGGGTGGCAGGGGAATCAGCCCCAGCATTTT. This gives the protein CASREGWQGNQPQHF.

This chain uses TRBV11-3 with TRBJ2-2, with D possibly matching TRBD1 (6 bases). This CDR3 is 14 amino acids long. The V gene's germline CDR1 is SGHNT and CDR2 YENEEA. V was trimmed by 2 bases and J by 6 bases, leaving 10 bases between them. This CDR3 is CASSLSRTAGELFF. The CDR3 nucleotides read TGTGCCAGCAGCTTATCTCGGACAGCCGGGGAGCTGTTTTTT.

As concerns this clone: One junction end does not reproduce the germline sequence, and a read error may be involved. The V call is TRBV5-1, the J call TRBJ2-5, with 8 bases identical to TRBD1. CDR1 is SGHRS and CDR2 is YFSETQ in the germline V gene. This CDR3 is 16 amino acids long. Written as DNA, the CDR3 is TGTGCCAGCAGCTTGGTCACCGGGACAGGTCAAGAGACCCAGTACTTC. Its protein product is CASSLVTGTGQETQYF.

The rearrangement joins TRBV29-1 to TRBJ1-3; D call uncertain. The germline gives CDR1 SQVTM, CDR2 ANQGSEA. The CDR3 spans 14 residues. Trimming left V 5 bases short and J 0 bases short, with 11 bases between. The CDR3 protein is CSVSTETSGNTIYF. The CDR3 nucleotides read TGCAGCGTTAGCACAGAGACCTCTGGAAACACCATATATTTT.

The DNA of the CDR3 is TGTGCCAGTCAGCGCCCTCAAAATGAAAAACTGTTTTTT. It specifies CASQRPQNEKLFF. This chain connects TRBV6-5 to TRBJ1-4; D is unclear. Between the trimmed V and J ends, which lost 9 bases and 5 bases, there was a span of 13 bases. Germline loops: CDR1 MNHEY, CDR2 SVGAGI. The CDR3 runs 13 residues.

The CDR3 region has the DNA TGTGCCAGTAGCCCCTCTTTCGGAAACACCATATATTTT. It encodes CASSPSFGNTIYF. The rearrangement links TRBV19 to TRBJ1-3; D is unclear. The V gene's germline CDR1 is LNHDA and CDR2 SQIVND (reference sequence). The V end was cut by 6 bases, the J end by 4 bases, with 10 bases between. The CDR3 spans 13 residues.

CDR3 nucleotides: TGTGCCAGCAGGAAAGACAGGGGTGTCGATACGCAGTATTTT. This codes for CASRKDRGVDTQYF. This chain connects TRBV2 to TRBJ2-3, with TRBD1 identical over 8 bases. Unmatched junction bases numbered 8, after V lost 6 bases and J lost 6 bases. The CDR3 length is 14 residues. Germline assignment: CDR1 SNHLY and CDR2 FYNNEI.

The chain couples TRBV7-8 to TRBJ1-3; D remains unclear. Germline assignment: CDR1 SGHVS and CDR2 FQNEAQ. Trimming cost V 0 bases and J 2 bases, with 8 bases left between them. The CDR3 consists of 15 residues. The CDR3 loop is CASSLASGAGNTIYF. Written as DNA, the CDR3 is TGTGCCAGCAGCTTAGCATCCGGGGCTGGAAACACCATATATTTT.

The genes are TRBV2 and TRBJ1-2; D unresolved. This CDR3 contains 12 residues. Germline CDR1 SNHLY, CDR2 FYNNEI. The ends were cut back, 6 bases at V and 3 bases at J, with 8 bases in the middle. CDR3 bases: TGTGCCAGCAGATTGTTCGACTATGGCTACACCTTC. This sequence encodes CASRLFDYGYTF.

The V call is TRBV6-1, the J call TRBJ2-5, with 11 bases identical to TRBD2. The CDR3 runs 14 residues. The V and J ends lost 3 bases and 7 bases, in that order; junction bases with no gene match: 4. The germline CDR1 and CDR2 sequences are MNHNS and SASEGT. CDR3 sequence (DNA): TGTGCCAGCAGTGATAGCGGGAGGGGCGGGACCCAGTACTTC. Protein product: CASSDSGRGGTQYF.

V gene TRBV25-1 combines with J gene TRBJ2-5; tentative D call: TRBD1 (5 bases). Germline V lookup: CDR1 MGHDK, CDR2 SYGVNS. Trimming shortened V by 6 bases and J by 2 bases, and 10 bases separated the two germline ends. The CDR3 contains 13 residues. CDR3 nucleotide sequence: TGTGCCAGCAGCAGACAGCCTCAAGAGACCCAGTACTTC. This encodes CASSRQPQETQYF. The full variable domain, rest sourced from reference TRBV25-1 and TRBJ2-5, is EADIYQTPRYLVIGTGKKITLECSQTMGHDKMYWYQQDPGMELHLIHYSYGVNSTEKGDLSSESTVSRIRTEHFPLTLESARPSHTSQYLCASSRQPQETQYFGPGTRLLVL.

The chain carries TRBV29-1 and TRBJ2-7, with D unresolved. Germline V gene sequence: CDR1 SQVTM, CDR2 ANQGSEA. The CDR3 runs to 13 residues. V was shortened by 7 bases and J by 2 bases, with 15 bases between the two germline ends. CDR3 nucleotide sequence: TGCAGCGCTGTGATCCTCGCGCCCTACGAGCAGTACGTC. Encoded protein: CSAVILAPYEQYV.

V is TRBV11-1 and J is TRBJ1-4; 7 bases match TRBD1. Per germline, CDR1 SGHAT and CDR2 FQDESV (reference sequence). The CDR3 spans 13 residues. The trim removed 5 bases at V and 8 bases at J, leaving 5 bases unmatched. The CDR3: CASSPGQEEKLFF. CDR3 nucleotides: TGTGCCAGCAGCCCCGGACAGGAGGAAAAACTGTTTTTT.

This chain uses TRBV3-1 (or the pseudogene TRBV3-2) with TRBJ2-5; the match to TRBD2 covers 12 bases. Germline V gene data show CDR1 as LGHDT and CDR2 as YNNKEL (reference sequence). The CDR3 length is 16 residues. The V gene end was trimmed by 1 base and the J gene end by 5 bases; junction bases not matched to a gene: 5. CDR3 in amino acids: CASSQGTSGAWETQYF. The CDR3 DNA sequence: TGTGCCAGCAGCCAAGGGACTAGCGGGGCATGGGAGACCCAGTACTTC.

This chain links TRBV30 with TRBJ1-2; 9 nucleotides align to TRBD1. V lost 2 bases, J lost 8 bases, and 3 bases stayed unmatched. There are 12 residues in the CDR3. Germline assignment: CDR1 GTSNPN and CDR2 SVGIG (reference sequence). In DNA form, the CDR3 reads TGTGCCTGGAGTCGGGACAGGGACGGCTACACCTTC. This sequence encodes CAWSRDRDGYTF.

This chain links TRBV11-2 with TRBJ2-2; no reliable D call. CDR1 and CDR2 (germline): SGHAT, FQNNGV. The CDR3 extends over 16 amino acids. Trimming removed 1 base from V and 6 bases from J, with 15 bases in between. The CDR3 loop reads CASSLAGDPLAGELFF. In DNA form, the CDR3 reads TGTGCCAGCAGCTTAGCTGGAGATCCCTTGGCCGGGGAGCTGTTTTTT.

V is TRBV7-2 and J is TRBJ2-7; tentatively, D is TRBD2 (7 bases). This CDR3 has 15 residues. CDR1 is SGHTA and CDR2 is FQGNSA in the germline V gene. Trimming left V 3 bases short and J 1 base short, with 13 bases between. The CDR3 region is CASSLRRGPSYEQYV. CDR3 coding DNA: TGTGCCAGCAGCTTGCGGCGGGGGCCGTCCTACGAGCAGTACGTC.

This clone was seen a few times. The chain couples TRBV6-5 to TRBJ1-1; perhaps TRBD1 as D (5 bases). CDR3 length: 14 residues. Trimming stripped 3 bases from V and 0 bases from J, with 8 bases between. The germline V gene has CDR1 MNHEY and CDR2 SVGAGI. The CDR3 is CASSYQGVNTEAFF. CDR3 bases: TGTGCCAGCAGTTATCAAGGGGTGAACACTGAAGCTTTCTTT.

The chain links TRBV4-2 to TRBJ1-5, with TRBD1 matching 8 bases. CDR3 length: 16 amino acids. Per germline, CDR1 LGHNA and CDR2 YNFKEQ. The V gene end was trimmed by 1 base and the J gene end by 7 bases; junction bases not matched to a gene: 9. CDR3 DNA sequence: TGTGCCAGCAGCCAAGGGTCGCAGGGGGCTGACCAGCCCCAGCATTTT. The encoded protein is CASSQGSQGADQPQHF.

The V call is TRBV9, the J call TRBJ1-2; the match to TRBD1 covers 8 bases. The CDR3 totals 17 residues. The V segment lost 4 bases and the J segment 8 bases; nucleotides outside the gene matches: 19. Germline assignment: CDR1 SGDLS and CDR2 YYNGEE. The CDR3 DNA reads TGTGCCAGCAGCCTGGTACCTGAAGGACAGGGTCTTTGGGGCTACACCTTC. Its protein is CASSLVPEGQGLWGYTF.

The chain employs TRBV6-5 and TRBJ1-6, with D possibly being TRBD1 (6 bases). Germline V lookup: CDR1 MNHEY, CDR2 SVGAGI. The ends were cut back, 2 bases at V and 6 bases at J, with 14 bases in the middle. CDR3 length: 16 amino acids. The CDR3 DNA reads TGTGCCAGCAGTTACGGGACGGGGGGGCTTAATTCACCCCTCCACTTT. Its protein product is CASSYGTGGLNSPLHF.

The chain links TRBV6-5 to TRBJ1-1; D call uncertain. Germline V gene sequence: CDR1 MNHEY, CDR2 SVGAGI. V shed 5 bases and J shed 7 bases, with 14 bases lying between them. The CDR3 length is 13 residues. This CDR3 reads CASSTQPQFEAFF. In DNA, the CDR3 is TGTGCCAGCAGTACCCAACCACAGTTTGAAGCTTTCTTT.

CDR3 sequence: CASSFYPPRVSNYEQFF. CDR3 DNA: TGTGCCAGCAGCTTTTATCCCCCGAGGGTTAGCAACTATGAGCAGTTCTTC. The chain is built from TRBV5-6 and TRBJ2-1; TRBD2 might be the D (5 bases). V was trimmed by 2 bases and J by 8 bases, leaving 23 bases between them. The CDR3 covers 17 residues. The germline CDR1 and CDR2 sequences are SGHDT and YYEEEE.

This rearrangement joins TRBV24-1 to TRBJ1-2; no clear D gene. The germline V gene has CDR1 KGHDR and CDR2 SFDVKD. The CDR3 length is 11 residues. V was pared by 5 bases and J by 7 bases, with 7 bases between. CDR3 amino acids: CATSAGFGYTF. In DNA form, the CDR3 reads TGTGCCACCAGTGCGGGTTTTGGCTACACCTTC.

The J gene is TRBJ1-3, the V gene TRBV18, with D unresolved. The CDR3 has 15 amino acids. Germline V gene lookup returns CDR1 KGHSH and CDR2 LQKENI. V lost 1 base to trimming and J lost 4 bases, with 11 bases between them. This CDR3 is CASSPQSDFGNTIYF. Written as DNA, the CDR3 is TGTGCCAGCTCACCACAAAGCGATTTCGGAAACACCATATATTTT.

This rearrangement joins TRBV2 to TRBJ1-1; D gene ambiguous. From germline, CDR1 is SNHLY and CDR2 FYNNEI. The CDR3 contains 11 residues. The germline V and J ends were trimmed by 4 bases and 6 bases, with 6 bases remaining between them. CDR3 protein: CASSGQSEAFF. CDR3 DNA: TGTGCCAGCAGTGGGCAGTCTGAAGCTTTCTTT.

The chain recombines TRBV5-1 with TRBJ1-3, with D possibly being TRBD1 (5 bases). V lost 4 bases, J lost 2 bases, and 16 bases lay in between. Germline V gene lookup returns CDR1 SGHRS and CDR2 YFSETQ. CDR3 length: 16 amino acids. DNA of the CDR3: TGCGCCAGCAGCGTCTCCAGGGCTGCCGCTGGAAACACCATATATTTT. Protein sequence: CASSVSRAAAGNTIYF.

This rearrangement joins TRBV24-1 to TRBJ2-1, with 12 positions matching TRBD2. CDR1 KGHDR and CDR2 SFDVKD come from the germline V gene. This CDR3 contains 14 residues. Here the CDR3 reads CATLAGGFLYEQFF. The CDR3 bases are TGTGCTACCCTAGCGGGAGGGTTCCTCTATGAGCAGTTCTTC.

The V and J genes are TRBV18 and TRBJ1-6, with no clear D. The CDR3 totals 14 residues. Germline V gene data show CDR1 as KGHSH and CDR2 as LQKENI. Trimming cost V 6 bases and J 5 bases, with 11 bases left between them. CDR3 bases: TGTGCCAGCTCTCCCTACGAAAATAATTCACCCCTCCACTTT. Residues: CASSPYENNSPLHF.

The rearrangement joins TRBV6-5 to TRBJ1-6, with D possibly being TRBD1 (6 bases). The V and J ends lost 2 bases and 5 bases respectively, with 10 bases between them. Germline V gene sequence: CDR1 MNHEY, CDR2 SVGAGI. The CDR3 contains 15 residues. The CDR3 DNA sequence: TGTGCCAGCAGTTACCGCGGACAGAATAATTCACCCCTCCACTTT. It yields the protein CASSYRGQNNSPLHF.

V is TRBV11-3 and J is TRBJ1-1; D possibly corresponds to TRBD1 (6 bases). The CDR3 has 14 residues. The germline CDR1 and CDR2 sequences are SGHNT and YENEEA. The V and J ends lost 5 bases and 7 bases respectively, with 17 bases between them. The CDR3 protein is CASSAPQGRVEAFF. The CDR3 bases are TGTGCCAGCAGCGCCCCACAGGGTCGGGTTGAAGCTTTCTTT.